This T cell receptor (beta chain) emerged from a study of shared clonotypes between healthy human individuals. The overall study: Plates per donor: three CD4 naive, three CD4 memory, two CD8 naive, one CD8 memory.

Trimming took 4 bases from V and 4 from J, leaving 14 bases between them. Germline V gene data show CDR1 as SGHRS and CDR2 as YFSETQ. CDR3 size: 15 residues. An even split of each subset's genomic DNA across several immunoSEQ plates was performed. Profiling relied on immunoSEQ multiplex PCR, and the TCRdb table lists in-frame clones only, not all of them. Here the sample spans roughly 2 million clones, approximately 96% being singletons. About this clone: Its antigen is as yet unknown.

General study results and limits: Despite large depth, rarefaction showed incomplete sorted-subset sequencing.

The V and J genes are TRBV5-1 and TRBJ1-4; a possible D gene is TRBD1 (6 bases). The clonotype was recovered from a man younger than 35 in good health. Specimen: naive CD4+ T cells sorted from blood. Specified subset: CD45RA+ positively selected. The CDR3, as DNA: TGCGCCAGCAGCCGTATCACAGGGTATAATGAAAAACTGTTTTTT. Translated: CASSRITGYNEKLFF.